This record looks at one T cell receptor (beta chain) sequence and its context. Unmatched junction bases numbered 7, after V lost 2 bases and J lost 4 bases. CDR3 length: 18 residues. In germline, CDR1 is SEHNR, CDR2 FQNEAQ (reference sequence). Sequencing used immunoSEQ multiplex PCR; TCRdb keeps in-frame clones, though not all of them. The data hold about 580,000 clones, with roughly 98% observed a single time. These data belong to a study of shared clonotypes between healthy human individuals. CD8 cells regarded as naive lacked CD45RO, were positively chosen for CCR7, and omitted terminally differentiated effector memory CD45RA+ cells.

Sequenced material: naive CD8+ T cells sorted from blood. The gene calls are TRBV7-9 and TRBJ2-1; 14 bases are a match to TRBD2. The sequence was collected from a man aged 25-45 years in good health. CDR3 amino acids: CASSLRPGLAGAYNEQFF. The CDR3, as DNA: TGTGCCAGCAGCTTACGACCGGGACTAGCGGGAGCTTACAATGAGCAGTTCTTC. Drawing the rest from reference TRBV7-9 and TRBJ2-1, the complete variable domain is DTGVSQNPRHKITKRGQNVTFRCDPISEHNRLYWYRQTLGQGPEFLTYFQNEAQLEKSRLLSDRFSAERPKGSFSTLEIQRTEQGDSAMYLCASSLRPGLAGAYNEQFFGPGTRLTVL.